Reported below is one T cell receptor beta chain. The sample is drawn from a study of blood T cell repertoires in COVID-19. Study background: Acute and convalescent COVID-19 samples came from the United States, Italy and Spain. Sources were T cells, B-cell-depleted T cells, or PBMCs; the material itself was cDNA or gDNA.

Produced via immunoSEQ multiplex PCR; TCRdb's table is partial and in-frame only. The data hold around 100,000 clones, with almost 90% observed a single time. The CDR3 is 14 residues long. The receptor was isolated from a human donor in a cohort sampled during active COVID-19. Material: peripheral blood. The chain joins TRBV21-1 to TRBJ1-2. TRBV21-1 is annotated as a pseudogene. This chain's CDR3 is CASSRGDSNYGYTF. CDR3 sequence (DNA): TGTGCCAGCAGCCGAGGGGACTCGAACTATGGCTACACCTTC.